The clone carrying this TCR beta chain was seen a few times. No antigen is known for it. Excluded were patients having autoimmune disease history or systemic immunosuppression. The sample belongs to a study of OX40 agonist ivuxolimab in advanced cancers. For the study at large: Prior checkpoint blockade (anti-PD-1, anti-PD-L1 or anti-CTLA-4) was permitted; roughly 40% had it. Findings and limits, study-wide: Antigen specificity remained undetermined for the expanded peripheral T cells.

Profiled with immunoSEQ multiplex PCR; TCRdb holds only in-frame clones, not every one. The table records approximately 60,000 clones, 93% of them present only once. V shed 0 bases and J shed 3 bases, with 12 bases lying between them. The CDR3 extends over 16 amino acids. Germline CDR1 reads MGHRA; CDR2 reads YSYEKL. The receptor comes from an adult with an advanced solid tumor such as melanoma, head and neck, liver or kidney cancer. V gene TRBV4-1 combines with J gene TRBJ2-1; D is unresolved. The source was CD4+ or CD8+ T cells sorted from blood, collected in a trial of the OX40 agonist ivuxolimab. The CDR3: CASSQDPYRFYNEQFF. For the CDR3, the DNA is TGCGCCAGCAGCCAAGATCCGTACAGATTCTACAATGAGCAGTTCTTC.